This T cell receptor beta chain was retrieved from a study of T cells in Graves' hyperthyroidism and ophthalmopathy. TCR beta CDR3 region amplification was performed from RNA transcripts. HTBI primers were used for first-round RT-PCR of the TCR CDR3. TCRdb recomputed calls from the multiplex PCR reads with MiXCR, one row per CDR3 protein. This sample has about 840,000 distinct CDR3 sequences, with 35% to 40% found just once. Trimming at V came to 3 bases and at J to 8 bases, leaving 7 bases not matched to a gene. The CDR3 runs 15 residues. CDR1 is SGHRS, CDR2 YFSETQ, per germline. This clonotype was recorded a few times. Hyperthyroidism of Graves' type that showed no ophthalmopathy progression within 18 months was stable. The study based diagnoses on clinical symptoms, serum thyroxine and TRAb, thyroid ultrasound and orbital computed tomography. Fresh peripheral blood, around 10 ml of it, supplied the PBMCs.

The TCR sequence derives from a man younger than 35 with Graves' hyperthyroidism. This chain joins TRBV5-1 and TRBJ1-6; 8 bases fit TRBD1. Sequencing was performed on blood. The CDR3 DNA reads as TGCGCCAGCAGCTCGGGACAGGCCTGGGATTCACCCCTCCACTTT. Translated, it gives CASSSGQAWDSPLHF.